This T cell receptor beta chain comes out of a study of shared clonotypes between healthy human individuals. Measured with immunoSEQ multiplex PCR; TCRdb has only the in-frame clones, and not every one. The table records 2 million to 3 million clones, 93% of them present only once. Remarks on this clone: Distinct nucleotide sequences in the sample also encode this CDR3.

CDR3 length: 14 amino acids. V lost 0 bases and J 2 bases, leaving 7 bases between the germline ends. The germline V gene encodes CDR1 SGHTA and CDR2 FQGNSA. The TCR comes from a man between 18 and 29 years old in good health. Some clones in this sample may be carry-over from other donors' samples. The sample comprised naive CD4+ T cells from PBMCs. Regarding subset: CD45RA+ positively selected. The gene calls are TRBV7-2 and TRBJ2-5; D gene uncertain. CDR3 sequence reads: CASSLASRQETQYF. The CDR3 nucleotides are TGTGCCAGCAGCTTAGCGTCCAGACAAGAGACCCAGTACTTC.